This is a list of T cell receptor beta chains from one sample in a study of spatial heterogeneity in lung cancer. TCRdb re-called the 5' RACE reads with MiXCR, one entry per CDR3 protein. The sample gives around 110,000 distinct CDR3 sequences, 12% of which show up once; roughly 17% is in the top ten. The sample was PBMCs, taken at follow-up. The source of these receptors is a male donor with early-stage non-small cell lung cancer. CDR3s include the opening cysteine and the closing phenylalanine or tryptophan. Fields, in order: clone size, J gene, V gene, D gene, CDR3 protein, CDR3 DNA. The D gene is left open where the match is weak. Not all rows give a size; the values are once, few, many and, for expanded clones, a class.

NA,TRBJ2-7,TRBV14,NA,CASSQLGGPGEQYF,TGTGCCAGCAGCCAACTTGGAGGACCGGGGGAGCAGTACTTC
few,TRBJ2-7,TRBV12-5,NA,CASGLPPDRACYEQYF,TGTGCTAGTGGTTTGCCCCCAGATAGGGCTTGTTACGAGCAGTACTTC
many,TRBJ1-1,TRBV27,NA,CASRRRGEAFF,TGTGCCAGCAGGCGACGAGGGGAAGCTTTCTTT
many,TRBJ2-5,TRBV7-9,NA,CASSFSRGPQETQYF,TGTGCCAGCAGCTTTTCGCGGGGGCCCCAAGAGACCCAGTACTTC
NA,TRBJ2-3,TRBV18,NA,CASSTTRPKTIGTDTQYF,TGTGCCAGTTCAACCACAAGGCCTAAAACCATCGGGACAGATACGCAGTATTTT
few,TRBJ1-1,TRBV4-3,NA,CASSQDLQSTEAFF,TGCGCCAGCAGCCAAGACTTACAGAGCACTGAAGCTTTCTTT
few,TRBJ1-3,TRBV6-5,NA,CASSPSAGTIYF,TGTGCCAGTAGCCCCTCGGCGGGCACCATATATTTT
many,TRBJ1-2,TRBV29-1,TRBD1,CSVDGTGGHGYTF,TGCAGCGTTGACGGGACAGGGGGCCATGGCTACACCTTC
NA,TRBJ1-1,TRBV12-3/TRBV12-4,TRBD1,CASSINRGGAFF,TGTGCCAGCAGTATTAACAGGGGGGGTGCTTTCTTT
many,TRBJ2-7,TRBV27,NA,CAIRGFGLAEQYF,TGTGCCATAAGGGGGTTCGGCCTAGCCGAGCAGTACTTC
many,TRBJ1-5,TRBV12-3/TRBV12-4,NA,CASSRGVQPQHF,TGTGCCAGCAGCCGGGGTGTCCAGCCCCAGCATTTT
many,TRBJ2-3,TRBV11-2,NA,CASSLGGFSRRFTDTQYF,TGTGCCAGCAGCTTAGGGGGCTTTAGCAGGAGGTTCACAGATACGCAGTATTTT
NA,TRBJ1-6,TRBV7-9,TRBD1,CASSPGQGKDSPLHF,TGTGCCAGCAGCCCTGGACAGGGGAAGGATTCACCCCTCCACTTT
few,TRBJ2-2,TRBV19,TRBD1,CASSTTGRGTGELFF,TGTGCCAGTAGTACGACAGGGCGCGGCACCGGGGAGCTGTTTTTT
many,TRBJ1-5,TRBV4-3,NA,CASSPRAGLSQPQHF,TGCGCCAGCAGCCCGAGAGCAGGACTGAGTCAGCCCCAGCATTTT
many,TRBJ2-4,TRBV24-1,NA,CATSEAGENIQYF,TGTGCCACCAGTGAGGCAGGGGAAAACATTCAGTACTTC
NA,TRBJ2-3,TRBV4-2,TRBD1,CASSSWTGGTDTQYF,TGTGCCAGCAGCTCGTGGACAGGGGGCACAGATACGCAGTATTTT
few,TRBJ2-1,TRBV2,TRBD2,CASSVSRLAEGEQFF,TGTGCCAGCAGTGTATCCCGACTAGCGGAGGGTGAGCAGTTCTTC
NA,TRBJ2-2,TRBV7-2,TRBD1,CASTLTGATTGELFF,TGTGCCAGCACCCTGACAGGGGCCACCACCGGGGAGCTGTTTTTT
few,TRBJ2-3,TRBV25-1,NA,CASSDRTGTDTQYF,TGTGCCAGCAGTGACAGAACCGGCACAGATACGCAGTATTTT
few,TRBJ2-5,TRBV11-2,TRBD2,CASSSQLAGETQYF,TGTGCCAGCAGCTCCCAACTAGCGGGCGAGACCCAGTACTTC
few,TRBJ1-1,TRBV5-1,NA,CASSWGPNTEAFF,TGCGCCAGCAGCTGGGGTCCGAACACTGAAGCTTTCTTT
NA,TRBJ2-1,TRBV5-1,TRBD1,CASSAGTGGRNEQFF,TGCGCCAGCAGCGCTGGGACAGGGGGCCGCAATGAGCAGTTCTTC
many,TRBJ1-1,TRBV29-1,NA,CSVVVSEAFF,TGCAGCGTTGTTGTGAGTGAAGCTTTCTTT
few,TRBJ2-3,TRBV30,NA,CAWSGGRHTQYF,TGTGCCTGGAGCGGCGGGCGACATACGCAGTATTTT
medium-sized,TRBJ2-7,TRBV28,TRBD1,CASSPRGNYEQYF,TGTGCCAGCAGTCCCAGGGGGAACTACGAGCAGTACTTC
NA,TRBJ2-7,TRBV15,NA,CATSRDRASHEQYF,TGTGCCACCAGCAGAGACAGGGCTAGCCACGAGCAGTACTTC
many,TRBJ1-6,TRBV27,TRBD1,CASRGQGPRDSPLHF,TGTGCCAGCAGGGGACAGGGTCCCAGGGATTCACCCCTCCACTTT
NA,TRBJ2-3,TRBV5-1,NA,CASSSFHVPDTQYF,TGCGCCAGCAGCTCGTTCCACGTCCCAGATACGCAGTATTTT
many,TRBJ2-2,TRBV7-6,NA,CASSPGNPRGTGELFF,TGTGCCAGCAGCCCCGGAAATCCGAGGGGCACCGGGGAGCTGTTTTTT
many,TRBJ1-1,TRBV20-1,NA,CSARQDTPHAF,TGCAGTGCTAGGCAGGACACCCCCCACGCATTT
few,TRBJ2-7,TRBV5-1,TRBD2,CASSFNGLATYEQYF,TGCGCCAGCAGCTTTAATGGACTAGCGACTTACGAGCAGTACTTC
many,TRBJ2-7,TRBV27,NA,CASRWHGQSYEQYF,TGTGCCAGCAGGTGGCATGGACAGTCTTACGAGCAGTACTTC
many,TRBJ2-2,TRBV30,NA,CAWSESGRANTGELFF,TGTGCCTGGAGCGAGTCCGGCCGAGCGAACACCGGGGAGCTGTTTTTT
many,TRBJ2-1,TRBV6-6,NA,CASSYVTGPRDGNEQFF,TGTGCCAGCAGTTACGTAACGGGCCCCCGGGACGGGAATGAGCAGTTCTTC
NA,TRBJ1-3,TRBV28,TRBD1,CASSPPGQASSGNTIYF,TGTGCCAGCAGTCCCCCGGGACAGGCATCGTCTGGAAACACCATATATTTT
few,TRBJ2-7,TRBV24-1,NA,CATSTSGASYEQYF,TGTGCCACCAGTACCTCAGGGGCGTCCTACGAGCAGTACTTC
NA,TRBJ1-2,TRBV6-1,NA,CASSATLQTRTGYTF,TGTGCCAGCAGCGCTACATTACAGACGAGGACCGGCTACACCTTC
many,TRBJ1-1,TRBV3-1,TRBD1,CASSQTGGWRNTEAFF,TGTGCCAGCAGCCAGACAGGGGGCTGGAGGAACACTGAAGCTTTCTTT
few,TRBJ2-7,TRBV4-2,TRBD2,CASSQQRGFYEQYF,TGTGCCAGCAGCCAACAGCGGGGGTTCTACGAGCAGTACTTC
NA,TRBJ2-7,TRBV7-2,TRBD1,CASSTTGDSYEQYF,TGTGCCAGCAGCACGACAGGGGACTCCTACGAGCAGTACTTC